The source of this T cell receptor (beta chain) is a study of T cell repertoires in cytomegalovirus infection. Study results and limitations: Ex vivo, HLA-C-restricted CMV-specific TCR beta clonotypes prevailed over the rest of the response.

This CDR3 spans 16 amino acids. CDR1 is MNHEY and CDR2 is SVGAGI in the germline V gene. V was pared by 0 bases and J by 5 bases, with 16 bases between. TCRdb itself ran the reads through MiXCR, one entry per CDR3 protein. The sample records 200,000 to 300,000 distinct CDR3 sequences, approximately 13% being singletons. This clonotype showed up many times. The target antigen is unknown. The sequence came from a human donor in good health (CMV status not recorded). Some clones in this sample may be carry-over from other donors' samples. The chain has TRBV6-5 and TRBJ1-1; D gene uncertain. The source material was PBMCs. CDR3 sequence: CASSYSNLGLVTEAFF. DNA of the CDR3: TGTGCCAGCAGTTACTCTAATTTGGGGTTGGTAACTGAAGCTTTCTTT.